This TCR beta chain was identified during a study of blood T cell repertoires in COVID-19. The method was immunoSEQ multiplex PCR; TCRdb's version includes in-frame clones alone and lacks a portion of them. The sample includes about 80,000 clones, around four fifths of them seen just once. V lost 6 bases and J 2 bases, leaving 9 bases between the germline ends. The CDR3 extends over 13 amino acids. CDR1 LNHDA and CDR2 SQIVND come from the germline V gene (reference sequence). This clonotype was obtained from a man at least 80 years old with active or convalescent COVID-19. The sequenced sample was peripheral blood. The chain couples TRBV19 to TRBJ2-3; perhaps TRBD2 as D (5 bases). CDR3 DNA: TGTGCCAGTAGGGTGGGAGTCACAGATACGCAGTATTTT. It translates to CASRVGVTDTQYF.